These T cell receptor beta chains were read from a single sample in a study of T cell changes during pregnancy in multiple sclerosis. Using immunoSEQ multiplex PCR, the repertoire was profiled, and TCRdb retains in-frame clones only, with some absent. The repertoire consists of roughly 90,000 clones, with approximately 92% occurring once and the leading ten covering about 3.9%. Sequencing was performed on peripheral blood, taken in the first trimester of pregnancy. These receptors all stem from a female donor with multiple sclerosis, enrolled in a pregnancy study. Each CDR3 is given with its conserved first and last residue. A D gene is named only where the DNA matches it firmly. Some rows mark clone size as missing; the rest say once, few, many or name a class of expanded clone.

D	V	size	J	DNA	CDR3
.	TRBV2	.	TRBJ2-5	TGTGCCAGCAGTGAAGTAGGAACCAGGGAAGGGACCCAGTACTTC	CASSEVGTREGTQYF
.	TRBV27	.	TRBJ1-6	TGTGCCAGCAGTCTTAACAGGGATTCACCCCTCCACTTT	CASSLNRDSPLHF
TRBD1	TRBV28	.	TRBJ1-2	TGTGCCAGCACTCTTCCAGGGGGGTATGGCTACACCTTC	CASTLPGGYGYTF
.	TRBV30	.	TRBJ1-1	TGTGCCTGGGAGGCCACTGAAGCTTTCTTT	CAWEATEAFF
TRBD1	TRBV9	.	TRBJ1-2	TGTGCCAGCAGCGCCGCGGACAGGGTTCCTAACTATGGCTACACCTTC	CASSAADRVPNYGYTF
TRBD1	TRBV19	.	TRBJ1-5	TGTGCCAGTAGTACCGCCGGGACAGGGGGCCAGCCCCAGCATTTT	CASSTAGTGGQPQHF
TRBD1	TRBV6-5	.	TRBJ1-2	TGTGCCAGCAGTTACCAGGGGGCACACTATGGCTACACCTTC	CASSYQGAHYGYTF
TRBD2	TRBV5-6	.	TRBJ2-1	TGTGCCAGCAGCTTGGTGGGACTACCTACACGGGGTGAGCAGTTCTTC	CASSLVGLPTRGEQFF
TRBD1	TRBV11-2	.	TRBJ1-1	TGTGCCAGCAGCTGGACAGGGTTCACTGAAGCTTTCTTT	CASSWTGFTEAFF
.	TRBV7-6	.	TRBJ2-6	TGTGCCAGCAGCTTAGGGAGGAGGGCGGCGGCTGGGGCCAACGTCCTGACTTTC	CASSLGRRAAAGANVLTF
TRBD2	TRBV5-5	.	TRBJ2-3	TGTGCCACCTCCGGCGGGGGGGCAACAGATACGCAGTATTTT	CATSGGGATDTQYF
.	TRBV7-8	.	TRBJ1-3	TGTGCCAGCAGCTTAGCGCGCAGAAACACCATATATTTT	CASSLARRNTIYF
TRBD2	TRBV2	.	TRBJ2-5	TGTGCCAGCAGTGGGGGACTACTGGAGACCCAGTACTTC	CASSGGLLETQYF
TRBD2	TRBV5-1	.	TRBJ2-7	TGCGCCAGCAGCCTCCAGCGGGACGGTGAGCAGTACTTC	CASSLQRDGEQYF
TRBD1	TRBV11-1	.	TRBJ2-1	TGTGCCAGCAGCATAAACAGGGGCTGGGAGCAGTTCTTC	CASSINRGWEQFF
TRBD2	TRBV27	.	TRBJ2-5	TGTGCCAGCAGTTCCACTAGCGGGAAGTACCAAGAGACCCAGTACTTC	CASSSTSGKYQETQYF
.	TRBV30	.	TRBJ1-2	TGTGCCTGGAGTGTTCATGAGTTCTATGGCTACACCTTC	CAWSVHEFYGYTF
TRBD2	TRBV7-3	.	TRBJ2-3	TGTGCCAGCAGCTTAACGGCGGGGGTAAGCACAGATACGCAGTATTTT	CASSLTAGVSTDTQYF
.	TRBV6-1	.	TRBJ1-5	TGTGCCAGCAGCCAGGAGTCAGGGGCAAATCAGCCCCAGCATTTT	CASSQESGANQPQHF
TRBD2	TRBV2	.	TRBJ2-7	TGTGCCAGTAGCGGGGGGTTCGACGAGCAGTACTTC	CASSGGFDEQYF
.	TRBV25-1	.	TRBJ1-5	TGTGCCAGCAGTGAATGGTTCGGTAATCAGCCCCAGCATTTT	CASSEWFGNQPQHF
.	TRBV2	.	TRBJ2-7	TGTGCCAGCATACGATCGGTTCCCTACGAGCAGTACTTC	CASIRSVPYEQYF
TRBD1	TRBV6-5	.	TRBJ2-3	TGTGCCAGCACCTTGACAGGGGGAGGAGATACGCAGTATTTT	CASTLTGGGDTQYF
TRBD1	TRBV6-1	.	TRBJ1-6	TGTGCCAGCACTCCGGACAGGTATAATTCACCCCTCCACTTT	CASTPDRYNSPLHF
TRBD1	TRBV6-6	.	TRBJ1-1	TGTGCCAGCAGTACAGGGGGCACTGAAGCTTTCTTT	CASSTGGTEAFF
.	TRBV6-1	.	TRBJ1-2	TGTGCCAGCAGTGATTCTTCCCGAGTCGTCTATGGCTACACCTTC	CASSDSSRVVYGYTF
TRBD1	TRBV19	.	TRBJ1-5	TGTGCCAGTAGTTTTTTAGGGACAGGGGGAGATCAGCCCCAGCATTTT	CASSFLGTGGDQPQHF
TRBD1	TRBV11-2	once	TRBJ2-7	TGTGCCAGCAGAGCCATCCGGGACAGGAGCTACGAGCAGTACTTC	CASRAIRDRSYEQYF
TRBD2	TRBV5-8	.	TRBJ2-1	TGTGCCAGCAGCTTGGCCGGCGGACTAGCCTACAATGAGCAGTTCTTC	CASSLAGGLAYNEQFF
.	TRBV4-2	.	TRBJ2-3	TGTGCCAGCAGCCGACCGGGAGCAGATACGCAGTATTTT	CASSRPGADTQYF
TRBD1	TRBV2	.	TRBJ2-1	TGTGCCAGCAGTGCAGGGGGAAATGAGCAGTTCTTC	CASSAGGNEQFF
TRBD1	TRBV10-3	.	TRBJ1-4	TGTGCCATCAGCCCGGGACAGGGCGAAAAACTGTTTTTT	CAISPGQGEKLFF
TRBD1	TRBV9	once	TRBJ1-1	TGTGCCAGCAGCGTAAACAGGGACAGGGTAGGGACTGAAGCTTTCTTT	CASSVNRDRVGTEAFF
TRBD1	TRBV10-3	.	TRBJ1-3	TGTGCCATCAGTAGACAGGGACGCGACCCAGGAAACACCATATATTTT	CAISRQGRDPGNTIYF
TRBD1	TRBV18	few	TRBJ1-2	TGTGCCAGCTCACCGGCGGACAGGGGCGATGGCTACACCTTC	CASSPADRGDGYTF
.	TRBV27	.	TRBJ2-1	TGTGCCAGCAGTTCAGATGGCGGGTACAATGAGCAGTTCTTC	CASSSDGGYNEQFF
TRBD2	TRBV7-3	.	TRBJ2-1	TGTGCCAGCAGCTTATCAGGTCCGGGACTAGCGGACCACAATGAGCAGTTCTTC	CASSLSGPGLADHNEQFF
.	TRBV27	.	TRBJ2-1	TGTGCCAGCAGTTTCGGGGGCTCCTACAATGAGCAGTTCTTC	CASSFGGSYNEQFF
TRBD1	TRBV2	.	TRBJ2-2	TGTGCCAACTCGATCCGGGACAGGGATGACACCGGGGAGCTGTTTTTT	CANSIRDRDDTGELFF
TRBD1	TRBV18	.	TRBJ2-7	TGTGCCAGCTCACCCGACAGGGCCCACGAGCAGTACTTC	CASSPDRAHEQYF
.	TRBV5-6	once	TRBJ1-5	TGTGCCAGCAGCTTGGGCAGGGAACTTGGGGCCCAGCATTTT	CASSLGRELGAQHF
TRBD1	TRBV6-5	.	TRBJ2-7	TGTGCCAGCAGATACTATGAAGGGGGACAGGGAGCCGAGCAGTACTTC	CASRYYEGGQGAEQYF
.	TRBV6-6	.	TRBJ1-2	TGTGCCAGCAGTTCGGGACATAGCAACTATGGCTACACCTTC	CASSSGHSNYGYTF
.	TRBV11-2	.	TRBJ1-1	TGTGCCAGCAGCTTCGGTGAGGACACTGAAGCTTTCTTT	CASSFGEDTEAFF
.	TRBV4-1	.	TRBJ1-6	TGCGCCAGCAGCCAAGAAGGGGGTAACAATTCACCCCTCCACTTT	CASSQEGGNNSPLHF
TRBD2	TRBV9	.	TRBJ2-1	TGTGCCAGCAGCGTAGCTAGCGGGGGCCACTCCTACAATGAGCAGTTCTTC	CASSVASGGHSYNEQFF
.	TRBV19	.	TRBJ2-7	TGTGCCAGTAGTATAGGTGCAGGGAGGTACGAGCAGTACTTC	CASSIGAGRYEQYF
.	TRBV9	.	TRBJ2-1	TGTGCCAGCAGCGTAGATGAAGCGGGCTCCTACAATGAGCAGTTCTTC	CASSVDEAGSYNEQFF
.	TRBV4-1	few	TRBJ1-6	TGCGCCAGCAGCCCCCGGGCAGGGGAGTACGGTTCACCCCTCCACTTT	CASSPRAGEYGSPLHF
.	TRBV4-2	.	TRBJ2-6	TGTGCCAGCAGCGTAAAGACAAGGTTACAAAGTCGGGCCAACGTCCTGACTTTC	CASSVKTRLQSRANVLTF
TRBD1	TRBV4-1	once	TRBJ2-2	TGCGCCAGCAGCCTCGGGACAGGGGTTCTCACCGGGGAGCTGTTTTTT	CASSLGTGVLTGELFF
TRBD1	TRBV7-2	.	TRBJ1-3	TGTGCCAGCAGCTGGGGACAGCTGAGCTCTGGAAACACCATATATTTT	CASSWGQLSSGNTIYF
.	TRBV6-1	.	TRBJ1-2	TGTGCCAGCAGTGAAGGCCAGGTTACTAACTATGGCTACACCTTC	CASSEGQVTNYGYTF
TRBD2	TRBV2	.	TRBJ2-7	TGTGCCAGCAGTGGACTAGCGGGGACTAAACCAAACGAGCAGTACTTC	CASSGLAGTKPNEQYF
TRBD2	TRBV9	.	TRBJ2-3	TGTGCCAGCAGCGTAGCCAGCGGGGGCACAGATACGCAGTATTTT	CASSVASGGTDTQYF
.	TRBV19	.	TRBJ2-3	TGTGCCAGCGTAGGAGACACAGATACGCAGTATTTT	CASVGDTDTQYF
.	TRBV6-1	few	TRBJ2-1	TGTGCCAGCAGTCCCAGTAGGGGCAATGAGCAGTTCTTC	CASSPSRGNEQFF
.	TRBV5-1	.	TRBJ2-3	TGCGCCAGTGGGACGGGGGGCGTTGCAGATACGCAGTATTTT	CASGTGGVADTQYF
TRBD2	TRBV19	.	TRBJ2-1	TGTGCCAGTACGGGGGGGGCCTACAATGAGCAGTTCTTC	CASTGGAYNEQFF